The text below deals with one T cell receptor beta chain. Assay used: immunoSEQ multiplex PCR; TCRdb lists only in-frame clones, some missing. The sample lists approximately 250,000 clones; 85% to 95% were seen once. Trimming took off 2 bases at V and 7 bases at J, with 7 bases between the two ends. The CDR3 runs 13 residues. Per germline, CDR1 SGHDT and CDR2 YYEEEE. This sample was included in a study of blood T cell repertoires in COVID-19. J is TRBJ1-6 and V is TRBV5-6; unclear D gene. The sequencing input was PBMCs or T cells enriched from blood (not recorded which). The TCR was taken from a man aged 35 to 55 who had been exposed to COVID-19. CDR3 protein: CASSFIQNSPLHF. DNA for the CDR3: TGTGCCAGCAGCTTTATCCAGAATTCACCCCTCCACTTT. Based on the CDR3 plus reference TRBV5-6 and TRBJ1-6, the full variable domain is DAGVTQSPTHLIKTRGQQVTLRCSPKSGHDTVSWYQQALGQGPQFIFQYYEEEERQRGNFPDRFSGHQFPNYSSELNVNALLLGDSALYLCASSFIQNSPLHFGNGTRLTVT.